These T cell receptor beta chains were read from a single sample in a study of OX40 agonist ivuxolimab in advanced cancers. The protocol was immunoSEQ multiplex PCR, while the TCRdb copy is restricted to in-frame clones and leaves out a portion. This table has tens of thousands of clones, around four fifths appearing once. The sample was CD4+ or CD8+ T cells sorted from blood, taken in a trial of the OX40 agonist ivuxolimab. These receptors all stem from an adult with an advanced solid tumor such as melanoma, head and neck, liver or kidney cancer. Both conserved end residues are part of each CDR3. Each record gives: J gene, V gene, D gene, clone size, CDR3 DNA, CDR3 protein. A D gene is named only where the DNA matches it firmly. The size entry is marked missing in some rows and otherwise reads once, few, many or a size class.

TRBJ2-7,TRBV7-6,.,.,TGTGCCAGCAGCGAGGACTTGGAGAGCTCCTACGAGCAGTACTTC,CASSEDLESSYEQYF
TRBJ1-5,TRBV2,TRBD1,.,TGTGCCAGCAGTGAAGTTGGACAGGGAAGGCAGCCCCAGCATTTT,CASSEVGQGRQPQHF
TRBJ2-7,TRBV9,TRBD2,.,TGTGCCAGCAGCCCCCGGACTAGCGGGAGGGCCTACGAGCAGTACTTC,CASSPRTSGRAYEQYF
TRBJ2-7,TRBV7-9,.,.,TGTGCCAGCAACAGCCGGGAGGGGGCCTCCTACGAGCAGTACTTC,CASNSREGASYEQYF
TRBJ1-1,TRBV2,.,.,TGTGCCAGCGTAGTGGATCCGGGGGCAAGTACTGAAGCTTTCTTT,CASVVDPGASTEAFF
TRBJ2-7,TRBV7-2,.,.,TGTGCCAGCAGCTTAGTTGGCGGGAGGCAGGGGGGGGAGCAGTACTTC,CASSLVGGRQGGEQYF
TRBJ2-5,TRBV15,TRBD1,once,TGTGCCACCAGCAAGGGACAGGTACAAGAGACCCAGTACTTC,CATSKGQVQETQYF
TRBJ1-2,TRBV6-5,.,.,TGTGCCAGCAGGGAAAACAGGGTCCACTATGGCTACACCTTC,CASRENRVHYGYTF
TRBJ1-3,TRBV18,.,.,TGTGCCAGCTCACCACCGAGGGGAACTGGAAACACCATATATTTT,CASSPPRGTGNTIYF
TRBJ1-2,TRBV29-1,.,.,TGCAGCGTTCGGAGGGAAACGCTCGGCTACACCTTC,CSVRRETLGYTF
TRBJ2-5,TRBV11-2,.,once,TGTGCCAGCAGCTTTGGGACCGACCGGGATCAGTACTTC,CASSFGTDRDQYF
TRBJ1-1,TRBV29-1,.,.,TGCAGCGTAACAATTAACACTGAAGCTTTCTTT,CSVTINTEAFF
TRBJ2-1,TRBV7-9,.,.,TGTGCCAGCAGCTTAGAGTTCCTAAGCTCCTACAATGAGCAGTTCTTC,CASSLEFLSSYNEQFF
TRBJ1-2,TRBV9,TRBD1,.,TGTGCCAGCAGCGGGAGATTGACAGGGGGCAGGACTGGCTACACCTTC,CASSGRLTGGRTGYTF
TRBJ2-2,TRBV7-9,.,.,TGTGCCAGCAGCTTAGGACACGACACCGGGGAGCTGTTTTTT,CASSLGHDTGELFF
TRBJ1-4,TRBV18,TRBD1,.,TGTGCCAGCTCACCGTATGACAGGGCCACTAATGAAAAACTGTTTTTT,CASSPYDRATNEKLFF
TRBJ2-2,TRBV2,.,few,TGTGCCAGCAGTGAAGTGGGTGCCCACACCGGGGAGCTGTTTTTT,CASSEVGAHTGELFF
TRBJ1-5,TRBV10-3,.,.,TGTGCCATCAGCGAAGATAGCAATCAGCCCCAGCATTTT,CAISEDSNQPQHF
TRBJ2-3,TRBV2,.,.,TGTGCCAGCAGTGTCCAACACGCTAGCACAGATACGCAGTATTTT,CASSVQHASTDTQYF
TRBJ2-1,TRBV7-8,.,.,TGTGCCAGCAGCTTAGCGGGGACTCCATGGGGTGAGCAGTTCTTC,CASSLAGTPWGEQFF
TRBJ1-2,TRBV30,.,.,TGTGCCTGGAGTGTAAGGGTCTATGGCTACACCTTC,CAWSVRVYGYTF
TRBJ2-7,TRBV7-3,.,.,TGTGCCAGCAGGCAAACAGGGACAACCTACGAGCAGTACTTC,CASRQTGTTYEQYF
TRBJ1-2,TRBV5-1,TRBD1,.,TGCGCCAGCAGCGCGGGACAGGGCGGCTATGGCTACACCTTC,CASSAGQGGYGYTF
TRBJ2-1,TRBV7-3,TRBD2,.,TGTGCCAGCAGCTCTAGCGGGACTTCCTACAATGAGCAGTTCTTC,CASSSSGTSYNEQFF
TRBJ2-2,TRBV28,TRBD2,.,TGTGCCAGCAGCCTGACTAGCGGGGCCAACACCGGGGAGCTGTTTTTT,CASSLTSGANTGELFF
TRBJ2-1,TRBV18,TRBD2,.,TGTGCCAGCTCATCGGGACTAGCGGGAGTGAGTGAGCAGTTCTTC,CASSSGLAGVSEQFF
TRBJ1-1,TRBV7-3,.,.,TGTGCCAGCAGCTTAAGGGGAGAAAACACTGAAGCTTTCTTT,CASSLRGENTEAFF
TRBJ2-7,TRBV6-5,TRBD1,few,TGTGCCAGCAGTTACTCGCCGGGACAGGACGAGCAGTACTTC,CASSYSPGQDEQYF
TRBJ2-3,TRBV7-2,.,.,TGTGCCAGCAGCTTGGGACACTTTTACACAGATACGCAGTATTTT,CASSLGHFYTDTQYF
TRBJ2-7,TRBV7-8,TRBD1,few,TGTGCCAGCATGGCCGGGACAGAGACCTACGAGCAGTACTTC,CASMAGTETYEQYF